This T cell receptor beta chain stems from a study of OX40 agonist ivuxolimab in advanced cancers. Regarding the study as a whole: More expanded clones were seen, on average, in CD8+ T cells than in CD4+.

Libraries were prepared by immunoSEQ multiplex PCR; TCRdb keeps only in-frame clonotypes and omits some of them. The table records approximately 84,000 clones, about nine tenths of them present only once. In the case of this clone: Its cognate antigen is unknown.

The V and J ends lost 1 base and 4 bases respectively, with 14 bases between them. This CDR3 spans 15 amino acids. The V gene's germline CDR1 is SGHRS and CDR2 YFSETQ. The chain uses TRBV5-1 and TRBJ1-1, with D unclear. The material sequenced was CD4+ or CD8+ T cells sorted from blood, taken in a trial of the OX40 agonist ivuxolimab. The clonotype originates from an adult with an advanced solid tumor such as melanoma, head and neck, liver or kidney cancer. The CDR3, as DNA: TGCGCCAGCAGCTTGTTTTTGGATGGAATCACTGAAGCTTTCTTT. Translated, it gives CASSLFLDGITEAFF.